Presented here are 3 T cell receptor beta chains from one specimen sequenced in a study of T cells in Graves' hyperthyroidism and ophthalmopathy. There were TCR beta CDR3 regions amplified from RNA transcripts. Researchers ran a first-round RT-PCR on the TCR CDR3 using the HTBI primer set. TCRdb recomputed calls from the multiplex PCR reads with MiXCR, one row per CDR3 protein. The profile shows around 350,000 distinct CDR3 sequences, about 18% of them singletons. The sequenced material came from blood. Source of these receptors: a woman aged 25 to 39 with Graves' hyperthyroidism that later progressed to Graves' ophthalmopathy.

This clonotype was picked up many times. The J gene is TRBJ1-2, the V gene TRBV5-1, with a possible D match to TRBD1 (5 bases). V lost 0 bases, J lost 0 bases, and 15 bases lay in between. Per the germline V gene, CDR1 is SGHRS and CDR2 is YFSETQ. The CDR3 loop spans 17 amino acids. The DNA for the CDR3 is TGCGCCAGCAGCTTGGCCATAGGAGACAGATCTAACTATGGCTACACCTTC. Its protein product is CASSLAIGDRSNYGYTF. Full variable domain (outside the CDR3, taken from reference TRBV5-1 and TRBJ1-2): KAGVTQTPRYLIKTRGQQVTLSCSPISGHRSVSWYQQTPGQGLQFLFEYFSETQRNKGNFPGRFSGRQFSNSRSEMNVSTLELGDSALYLCASSLAIGDRSNYGYTFGSGTRLTVV.

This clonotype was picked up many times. The CDR3 loop reads CASSLWDRGHEQYF. Written as DNA, the CDR3 is TGCGCCAGCAGCTTGTGGGACAGGGGGCACGAGCAGTACTTC. The chain couples TRBV5-1 to TRBJ2-7; 12 bases are a match to TRBD1. The CDR3 runs to 14 residues. Losses at the gene ends were 1 base for V and 5 bases for J; bases not matched to a gene: 1. CDR1 SGHRS and CDR2 YFSETQ come from the germline V gene.

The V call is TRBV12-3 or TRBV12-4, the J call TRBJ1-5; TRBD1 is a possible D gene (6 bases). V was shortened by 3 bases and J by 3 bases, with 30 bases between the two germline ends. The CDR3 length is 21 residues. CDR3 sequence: CASSFIPLSYRGGNDNQPQHF. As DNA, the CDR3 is TGTGCCAGCAGTTTCATACCTTTGTCTTACCGAGGGGGTAATGACAATCAGCCCCAGCATTTT.